This record covers a single T cell receptor (beta chain). In the source study's methods: From reference gene primer amplification, estimates of nucleated cell counts were derived. Sequencing used immunoSEQ multiplex PCR; TCRdb keeps in-frame clones, though not all of them. V, J and clone size are taken as reported in that table, and D and trimming were inferred from the DNA itself. The table lists about 99,000 clones, 79% of them singletons. The source of the sample is a study of blood T cell repertoires in COVID-19. At the level of the study: The analysed material was cDNA or gDNA that came from T cells, B-cell-depleted T cells, or PBMCs.

The V and J ends lost 3 bases and 7 bases, in that order; junction bases with no gene match: 15. Germline V gives CDR1 SGHNT, CDR2 YYREEE (reference sequence). The CDR3 has 16 residues. The material sequenced was peripheral blood. The V and J genes are TRBV5-4 and TRBJ2-7, with 8 bases lining up with TRBD2. This receptor was obtained from a woman older than 75 with active or convalescent COVID-19. The CDR3 loop reads CASSYGGVGRAGEQYF. The CDR3, as DNA: TGTGCCAGCAGCTACGGGGGTGTCGGGAGGGCCGGGGAGCAGTACTTC.